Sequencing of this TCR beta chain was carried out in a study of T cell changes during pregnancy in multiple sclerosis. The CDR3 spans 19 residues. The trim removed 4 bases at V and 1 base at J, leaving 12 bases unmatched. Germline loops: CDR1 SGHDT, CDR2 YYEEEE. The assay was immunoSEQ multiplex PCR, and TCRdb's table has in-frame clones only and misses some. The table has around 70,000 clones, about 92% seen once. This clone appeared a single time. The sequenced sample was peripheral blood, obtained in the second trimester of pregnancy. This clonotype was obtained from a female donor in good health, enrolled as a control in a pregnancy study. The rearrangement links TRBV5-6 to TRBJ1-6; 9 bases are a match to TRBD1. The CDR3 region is CASSRVPGQGRSYNSPLHF. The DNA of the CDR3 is TGTGCCAGCAGCCGCGTCCCGGGACAGGGTCGGTCCTATAATTCACCCCTCCACTTT.